This T cell receptor beta chain was identified in a study of shared clonotypes between healthy human individuals (dated by TCRdb to 2019 to 2021). Study-wide context: The cohort comprised a couple of women and three men aged 18 to 49 years. For each donor, three plates each were used for CD4 naive and CD4 memory, two plates were used for CD8 naive, and one plate was used for CD8 memory. To estimate repertoire size and how much clonotypes are shared between individuals, the study performed deep sequencing of blood TCR repertoires from a handful of healthy adults. Libraries were prepared and TCR repertoires were sequenced by different laboratories using diverse techniques, in order to increase sequencing depth and limit assay-specific biases. Leukapheresis yielded between about 0.8 and 8.9 billion PBMCs per donor. Results the study describes overall, beyond this receptor: Sampling was restricted to blood, and TCR repertoires in tissue are likely to differ from TCR repertoires in blood. Higher generation probabilities were observed for clonotypes shared by all four sorted-subset donors than for non-shared clonotypes. Even with the large sequencing depth, rarefaction of the sorted-subset datasets indicated that sequencing was incomplete. When a handful of donors were compared, the shared fraction of clonotypes was around 5% for naive CD4, approximately 3.3% for naive CD8, more than 2% for memory CD4, and 0.35% to 0.5% for memory CD8. Because the study included a small number of donors, the genetic and exposure-history diversity represented was limited. Estimated clonotype richness was generally larger for naive than for memory subsets. Pairwise subsampling indicated that sequencing depth was expected to affect the degree of clonotype sharing among donors.

Using the deep immunoSEQ assay, multiplex PCR amplified TCR CDR3 regions from genomic DNA. Extracted genomic DNA from each cell subset was distributed evenly across all wells of several immunoSEQ 96-well plates, and each plate was treated as a replicate. For sorted subsets, each replicate PCR was loaded with about 0.2 ug genomic DNA, equivalent to some 27,000 T cell genomes. Purified libraries were quantified with a Qubit 3.0 fluorometer, sized on a Bioanalyzer 2100, and re-quantified with the KAPA Library Quantification kit. Every immunoSEQ 96-well plate was sequenced on a separate single-read 150-cycle Illumina NextSeq 550 flow cell. The study's own analysis went as follows. The immunoSEQ output contained only junctional sequences without quality scores, so filtering could not match that applied to full-length reads. Sequences were annotated with PyIR, a Python wrapper for IgBLAST v1.9, using IMGT germline references to assign V/J genes and CDR3. Reads with weak V/J assignments (E-value above 1e-6), missing CDR3, stop codons, out-of-frame junctions, or ambiguous translated residues were removed. V3J clonotypes were defined by identical inferred V gene, J gene, and CDR3 amino acid sequence. Percentage overlap between repertoires was computed as shared unique clonotypes divided by the size of the smaller repertoire. Repertoire richness was assessed with RTK rarefaction, the Chao1 estimator, and Recon v2.1 estimates of unobserved clonotypes. For all TCRbeta clonotypes obtained by the gDNA method from a few donors, generation probabilities were computed with OLGA. The clones in this table, taken by TCRdb from immuneACCESS, are in-frame only. Not every clone is retained; where verified, under half of the shortfall comes from an unresolved V gene, and the cause of the rest is unknown. V and J calls and clone size are those listed in that table; D and trimming were worked out from the DNA. Here the sample has over 2 million clones; 85% to 95% occur a single time. The ten largest clonotypes hold roughly 1.1% of the sample.

CD8 naive samples were CD45RO-negative cells positively selected for CCR7, giving a CD45RA+CCR7+ population that excluded TemRA cells. The donors were healthy, HIV-negative adults with no recently reported acute infections or vaccinations. Only Caucasian adults living in Nashville, Tennessee, USA were represented among the donors. Blood was collected by leukapheresis, and PBMCs were isolated by Ficoll-Histopaque density gradient centrifugation and then cryopreserved in liquid nitrogen vapor phase. Purity and quantity of every magnetically sorted T cell population were checked by analytical flow cytometry. Genomic DNA was isolated from each sorted fraction and quantified by UV absorbance on a Nanodrop 2000c. Trimming takes 6 bases from V and 0 bases from J, and the germline ends sit 5 bases apart. Counted from cysteine to phenylalanine, this CDR3 has 12 amino acids. Only CDR3 DNA remains: 36 bases, in frame from the first base. According to the germline V gene, CDR1 reads MGHRA and CDR2 reads YSYEKL.

Turning to this clone: Its antigen target is currently unknown. Base qualities are not provided; no much larger clone lies one nucleotide away.

Here the chain combines TRBV4-1 and TRBJ1-1, with an unclear D gene assignment. Sequenced material: naive CD8+ T cells sorted from blood. The cell subset or site tag for this specimen amounts to: CD45RA+CCR7+. This clonotype originated in a man younger than 35 in good health. This receptor has the CDR3 CASSGMNTEAFF. The bases are TGCGCCAGCAGTGGAATGAACACTGAAGCTTTCTTT.